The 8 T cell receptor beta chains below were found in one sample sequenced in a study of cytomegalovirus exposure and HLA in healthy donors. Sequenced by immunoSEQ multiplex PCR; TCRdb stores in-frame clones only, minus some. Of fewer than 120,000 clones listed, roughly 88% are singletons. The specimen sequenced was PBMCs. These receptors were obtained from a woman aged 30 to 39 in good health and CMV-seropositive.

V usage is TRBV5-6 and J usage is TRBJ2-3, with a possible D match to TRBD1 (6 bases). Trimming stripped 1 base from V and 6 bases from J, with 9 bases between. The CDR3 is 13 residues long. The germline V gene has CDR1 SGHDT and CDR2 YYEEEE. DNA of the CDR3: TGTGCCAGCAGCTTGAAGGGGGTCGATACGCAGTATTTT. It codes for CASSLKGVDTQYF. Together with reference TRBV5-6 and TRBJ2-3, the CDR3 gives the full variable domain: DAGVTQSPTHLIKTRGQQVTLRCSPKSGHDTVSWYQQALGQGPQFIFQYYEEEERQRGNFPDRFSGHQFPNYSSELNVNALLLGDSALYLCASSLKGVDTQYFGPGTRLTVL.

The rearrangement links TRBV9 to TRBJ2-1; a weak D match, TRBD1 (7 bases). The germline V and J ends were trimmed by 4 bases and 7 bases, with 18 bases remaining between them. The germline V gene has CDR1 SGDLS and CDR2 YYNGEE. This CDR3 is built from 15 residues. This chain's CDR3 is CASSPDRAGGNEQFF. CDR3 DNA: TGTGCCAGCAGCCCCGACAGGGCCGGGGGAAATGAGCAGTTCTTC.

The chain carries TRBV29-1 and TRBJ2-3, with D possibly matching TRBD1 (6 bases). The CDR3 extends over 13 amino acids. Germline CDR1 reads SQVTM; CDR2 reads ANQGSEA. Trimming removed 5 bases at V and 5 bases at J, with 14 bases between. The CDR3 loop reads CSVCLPGQDTQYF. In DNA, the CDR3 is TGCAGCGTTTGTCTCCCGGGACAAGATACGCAGTATTTT.

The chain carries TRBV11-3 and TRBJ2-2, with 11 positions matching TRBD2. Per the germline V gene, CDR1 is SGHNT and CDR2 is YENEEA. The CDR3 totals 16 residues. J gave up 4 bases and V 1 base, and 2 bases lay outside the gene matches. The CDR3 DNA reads TGTGCCAGCAGCTTAGTAGCGGGAGGGAGCACCGGGGAGCTGTTTTTT. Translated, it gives CASSLVAGGSTGELFF.

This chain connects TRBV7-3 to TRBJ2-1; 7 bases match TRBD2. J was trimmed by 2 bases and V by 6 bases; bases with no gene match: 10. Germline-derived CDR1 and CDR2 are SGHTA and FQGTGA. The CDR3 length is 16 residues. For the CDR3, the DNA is TGTGCCAGCAGTCCCTCCCCCGGGAGGCCCTACAATGAGCAGTTCTTC. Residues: CASSPSPGRPYNEQFF.

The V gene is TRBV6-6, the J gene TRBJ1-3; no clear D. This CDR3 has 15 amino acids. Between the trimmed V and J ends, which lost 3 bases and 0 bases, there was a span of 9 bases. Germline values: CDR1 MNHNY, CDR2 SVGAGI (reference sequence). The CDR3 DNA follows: TGTGCCAGCAGTTATCGCACAAACTCTGGAAACACCATATATTTT. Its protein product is CASSYRTNSGNTIYF.

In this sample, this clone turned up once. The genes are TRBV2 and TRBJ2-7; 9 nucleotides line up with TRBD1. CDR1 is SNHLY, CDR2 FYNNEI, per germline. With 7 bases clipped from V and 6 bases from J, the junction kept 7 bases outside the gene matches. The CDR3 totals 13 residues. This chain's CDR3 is CASNKDRGGEQYF. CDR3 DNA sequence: TGTGCCAGCAACAAGGACAGGGGTGGCGAGCAGTACTTC.

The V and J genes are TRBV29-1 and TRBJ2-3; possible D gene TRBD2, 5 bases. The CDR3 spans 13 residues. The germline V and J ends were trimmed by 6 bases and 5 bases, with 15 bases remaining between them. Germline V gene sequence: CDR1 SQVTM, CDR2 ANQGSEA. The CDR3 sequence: CSVAADAGDTQYF. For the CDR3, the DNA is TGCAGCGTAGCGGCCGATGCGGGAGATACGCAGTATTTT.